Sequencing of this TCR beta chain was carried out in a study of T cells in Graves' hyperthyroidism and ophthalmopathy. Study-level points and caveats: The model foresaw ophthalmopathy a median approximately 6.1 months prior to onset.

Germline V gene data show CDR1 as MNHEY and CDR2 as SVGAGI. The CDR3 contains 15 residues. It was RNA transcripts that yielded the amplified TCR beta CDR3 regions. The study used the HTBI primer set for a first-round RT-PCR of the TCR CDR3. A single record per CDR3 protein comes from TCRdb applying MiXCR to the multiplex PCR reads. The sample has hundreds of thousands of distinct CDR3 sequences, roughly a sixth seen once; the top ten hold roughly a sixth. Comment on this clonotype: What it binds is not known. One junction end does not reproduce the germline sequence, and a read error may be involved.

This chain links TRBV6-5 with TRBJ2-1, with 7 bases that match TRBD2. The sequenced material came from blood. The clonotype was recovered from a woman aged 18-30 years with Graves' ophthalmopathy. CDR3 sequence: CASSPSAGVYNEQLF. Here the CDR3 DNA reads TGTGCCAGCAGTCCCTCCGCGGGAGTTTACAATGAGCAGCTCTTC.